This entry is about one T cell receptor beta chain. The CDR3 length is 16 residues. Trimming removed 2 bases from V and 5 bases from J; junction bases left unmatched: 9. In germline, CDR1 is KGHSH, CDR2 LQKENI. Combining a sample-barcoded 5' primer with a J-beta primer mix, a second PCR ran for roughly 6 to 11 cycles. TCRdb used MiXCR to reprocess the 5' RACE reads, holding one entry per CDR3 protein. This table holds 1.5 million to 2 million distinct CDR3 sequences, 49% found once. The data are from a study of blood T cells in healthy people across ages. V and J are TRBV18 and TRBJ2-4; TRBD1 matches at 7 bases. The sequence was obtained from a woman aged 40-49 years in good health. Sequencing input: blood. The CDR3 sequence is CASSPMGRGRENIQYF. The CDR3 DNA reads TGTGCCAGCTCACCAATGGGAAGGGGGCGAGAAAACATTCAGTACTTC.